The present T cell receptor (beta chain) was sequenced within a study of vaccination and CD4 T cells after COVID-19. Study-wide background: Cells were stimulated with overlapping spike peptides from SARS-CoV-2, HCoV-NL63, HCoV-OC43 and HCoV-229E. Cultures acting as controls obtained a CEFX pool, an HIV-1 Nef pool, or no peptide.

Trimming took 5 bases from V and 2 from J; bases not matched to a gene: 11. The CDR3 sequence is 16 residues long. The Oncomine TCR Beta short-read assay was applied to DNA of cultured CD4+ T cells. One entry per CDR3 protein, called by TCRdb with MiXCR from the PCR reads. The sample contains around 10,000 distinct CDR3 sequences, roughly two fifths of which appear only once. About this clonotype itself: Its antigen is not identified.

Treatment in this sample: roughly ten-day PBMC culture with coronavirus spike peptide pools or control peptides (ViraFEST assay). The chain uses TRBV23-1 and TRBJ2-5; 7 nucleotides agree with TRBD2. TRBV23-1 is flagged as an ORF with uncertain function. The sequence came from a human donor who had recovered from COVID-19. The sequenced sample was CD4+ T cells from blood, cultured in vitro. The DNA of the CDR3 is TGCGCCAGCAGTAGATTGGGGGGGAATACTCAAGAGACCCAGTACTTC. Translated, it gives CASSRLGGNTQETQYF.